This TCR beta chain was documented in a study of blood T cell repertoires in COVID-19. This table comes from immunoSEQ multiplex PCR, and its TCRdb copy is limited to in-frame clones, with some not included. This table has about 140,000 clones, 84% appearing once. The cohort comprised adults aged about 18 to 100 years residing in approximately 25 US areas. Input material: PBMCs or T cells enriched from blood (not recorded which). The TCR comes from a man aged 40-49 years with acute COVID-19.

The CDR3 sequence: CASSFRQGSDTGELFF. CDR3 DNA sequence: TGTGCCAGCAGTTTCCGACAGGGTTCGGACACCGGGGAGCTGTTTTTT. This chain links TRBV28 with TRBJ2-2; 7 bases map to TRBD1. The V gene's germline CDR1 is MDHEN and CDR2 SYDVKM. The J segment lost 3 bases and the V segment lost 3 bases, leaving 7 bases of the junction unmatched. The CDR3 has 16 amino acids.